What follows describes a single TCR beta chain. What it recognizes is unknown. The CDR3 is made up of 15 amino acids. With V trimmed by 4 bases and J by 5 bases, 10 bases remained unmatched. CDR1 and CDR2 from the germline V gene are SGHRS and YFSETQ. Excluded were patients having autoimmune disease history or systemic immunosuppression. This sample is part of a study of OX40 agonist ivuxolimab in advanced cancers. About the research overall: Participants, 80% to 90% male, averaged roughly 59 years of age, ranging from about 20 to 80.

Measured with immunoSEQ multiplex PCR; TCRdb has only the in-frame clones, and not every one. The sample has roughly 60,000 clones, 80% to 90% seen once. General study points: In the 0.1 to 3.0 mg/kg range, CD4+ and CD8+ blood T cells had expanded clonally by week 6. The average count of expanded clones was higher among CD8+ T cells than among CD4+.

Sequencing was performed on CD4+ or CD8+ T cells sorted from blood, taken in a trial of the OX40 agonist ivuxolimab. This chain links TRBV5-1 with TRBJ2-5; TRBD2 matches at 8 bases. The sequence was obtained from an adult with an advanced solid tumor such as melanoma, head and neck, liver or kidney cancer. CDR3 amino acids: CASSLGLAFGETQYF. The CDR3, as DNA: TGCGCCAGCAGCCTCGGACTAGCCTTTGGGGAGACCCAGTACTTC.